This T cell receptor (delta chain) was identified in a study of Vδ1+ human thymocytes. General study points: Thymic TRG and TRD repertoires appeared highly polyclonal. Bulk data may be misread because of unexpected Vdelta2 sequences. Unlike peripheral blood Vdelta1+ controls, thymic delta-chain sequences included about 20% Vdelta2 and few Vdelta3.

The trim removed 0 bases at V and 0 bases at J, leaving 11 bases unmatched. The germline V gene encodes CDR1 TSWWSYY and CDR2 QGS. The length of the CDR3 is 19 residues. The table lists this clone with a few counts. Its antigen is as yet unknown. Alphabeta T cells were depleted, then CD3+ Vdelta1+ Vdelta2- thymocytes were FACS-sorted. RNA was extracted from the cells and then reverse transcribed. Multiplex PCR used pooled V-gene forward primers and a constant-region reverse primer to amplify CDR3s. With CATT, TCRdb re-called clones from the multiplex PCR reads. The sample yields approximately 25,000 delta-chain clones, approximately 7% seen once.

V and J are TRDV1 and TRDJ1; TRDD3 matches 9 bases. The specimen sequenced was Vdelta1+ gamma-delta thymocytes from the thymus. Noted subset: FACS-sorted CD3+ TCRalphabeta- TCRVdelta1+ TCRVdelta2- thymocytes. The receptor was isolated from a girl under three years old who had congenital heart surgery. The CDR3 reads CALGELALRGYAYTDKLIF. The CDR3 nucleotides read TGTGCTCTTGGGGAACTAGCCCTACGGGGATACGCGTACACCGATAAACTCATCTTT.